This is a list of T cell receptor beta chains from one sample in a study of T cell changes during pregnancy in multiple sclerosis. Clones were read by immunoSEQ multiplex PCR, and TCRdb kept only the in-frame ones, dropping some. The sample contains tens of thousands of clones, 90% to 95% of which appear only once. The specimen was peripheral blood, collected in the third trimester of pregnancy. These receptors all stem from a female donor in good health, enrolled as a control in a pregnancy study. CDR3s leave out the opening cysteine and the closing phenylalanine or tryptophan.

TRBV28	TRBJ2-1	ASSPPGLSIDEQF
TRBV28	TRBJ1-5	ASSTGNNQPQH
TRBV28	TRBJ2-2	ASRSGGHTGELF
TRBV9	TRBJ1-5	ASSTGTANQPQH
TRBV19	TRBJ2-1	ASSIGTSGMDEQF
TRBV18	TRBJ1-4	ASSPDRVGEKLF
TRBV29-1	TRBJ1-1	SVQDSMNTEAF
TRBV5-8	TRBJ2-7	ASSLGTGRGGYEQY
TRBV6-1	TRBJ2-1	ASSESSGIYNEQF
TRBV5-1	TRBJ2-5	ASSLLQGPQETQY
TRBV6-5	TRBJ1-5	ASSYRGGPNQPQH
TRBV11-2	TRBJ2-3	ASSLTPVTDTQY
TRBV10-3	TRBJ2-7	AVRPGQDPYEQY
TRBV2	TRBJ2-6	ASGQGSGANVLT
TRBV14	TRBJ2-5	ASSQGLGPQY
TRBV28	TRBJ2-5	ASSPIGTVLETQY
TRBV13	TRBJ2-3	ASSTSTDTQY
TRBV11-2	TRBJ2-7	ASSLYLGRDRGEQY
TRBV5-5	TRBJ1-5	ASSLGRAQPQH
TRBV30	TRBJ2-1	AWMGGKDSNEQF
TRBV6-4	TRBJ1-2	ASSDGQGQHYGYT
TRBV6-5	TRBJ2-2	ASSQGFGIPGELF
TRBV5-1	TRBJ2-3	ASSPSTDTQY
TRBV6-6	TRBJ2-1	ASMDYTYNEQF
TRBV5-5	TRBJ2-5	ASSPDRGQTQY
TRBV23-1	TRBJ2-5	ASLQETQY
TRBV7-8	TRBJ2-1	ASSLAPRTSGNEQF
TRBV11-1	TRBJ2-1	ASSLVRISYNEQF
TRBV6-1	TRBJ1-4	ASSEWTGEEKLF
TRBV6-1	TRBJ1-4	ASSPTVTNEKLF
TRBV7-7	TRBJ2-7	ASSPQTGAAYEQY
TRBV4-1	TRBJ2-5	ASSQDGRAQETQY
TRBV21-1	TRBJ2-5	ASSKRTSGRETQY